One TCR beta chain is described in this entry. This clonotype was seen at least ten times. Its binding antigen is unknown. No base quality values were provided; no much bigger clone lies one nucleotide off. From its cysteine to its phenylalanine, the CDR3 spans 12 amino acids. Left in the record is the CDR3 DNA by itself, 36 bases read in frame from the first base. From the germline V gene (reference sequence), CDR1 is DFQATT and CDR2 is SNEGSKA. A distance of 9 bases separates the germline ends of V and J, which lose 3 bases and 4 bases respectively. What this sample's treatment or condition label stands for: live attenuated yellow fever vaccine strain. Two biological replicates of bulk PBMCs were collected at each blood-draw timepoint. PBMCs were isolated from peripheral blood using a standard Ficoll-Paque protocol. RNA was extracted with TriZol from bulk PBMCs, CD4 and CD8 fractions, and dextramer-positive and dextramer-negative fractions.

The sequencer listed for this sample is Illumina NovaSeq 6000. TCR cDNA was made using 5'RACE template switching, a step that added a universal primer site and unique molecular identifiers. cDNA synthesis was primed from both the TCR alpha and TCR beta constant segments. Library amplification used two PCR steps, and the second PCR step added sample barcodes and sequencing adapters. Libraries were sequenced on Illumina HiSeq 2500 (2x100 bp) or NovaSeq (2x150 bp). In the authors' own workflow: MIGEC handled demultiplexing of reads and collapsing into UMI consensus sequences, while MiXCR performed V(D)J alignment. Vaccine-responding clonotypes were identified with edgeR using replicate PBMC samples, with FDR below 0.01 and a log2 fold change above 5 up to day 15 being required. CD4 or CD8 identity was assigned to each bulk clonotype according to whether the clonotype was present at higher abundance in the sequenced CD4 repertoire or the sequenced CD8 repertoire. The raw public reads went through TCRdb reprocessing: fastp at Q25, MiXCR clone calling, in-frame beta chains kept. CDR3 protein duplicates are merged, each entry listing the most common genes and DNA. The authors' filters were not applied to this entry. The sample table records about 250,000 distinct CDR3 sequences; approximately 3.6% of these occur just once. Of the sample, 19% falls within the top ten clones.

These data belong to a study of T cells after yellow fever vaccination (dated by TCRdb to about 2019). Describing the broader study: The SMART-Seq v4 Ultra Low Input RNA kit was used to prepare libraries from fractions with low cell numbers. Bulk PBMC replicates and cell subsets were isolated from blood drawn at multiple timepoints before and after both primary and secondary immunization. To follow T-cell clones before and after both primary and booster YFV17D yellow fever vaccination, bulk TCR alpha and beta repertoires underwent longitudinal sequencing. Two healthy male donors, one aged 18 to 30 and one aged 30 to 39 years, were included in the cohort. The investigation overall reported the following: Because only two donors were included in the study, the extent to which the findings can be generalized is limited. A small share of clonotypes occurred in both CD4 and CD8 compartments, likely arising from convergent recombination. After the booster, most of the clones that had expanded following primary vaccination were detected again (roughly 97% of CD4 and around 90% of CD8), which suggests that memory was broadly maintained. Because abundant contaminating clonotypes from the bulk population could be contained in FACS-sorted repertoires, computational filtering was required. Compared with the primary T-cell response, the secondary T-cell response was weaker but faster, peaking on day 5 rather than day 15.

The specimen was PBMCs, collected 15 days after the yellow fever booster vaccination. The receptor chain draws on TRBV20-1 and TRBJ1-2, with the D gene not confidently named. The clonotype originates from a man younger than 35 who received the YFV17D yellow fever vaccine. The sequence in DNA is TGCAGTGCTAGGTGGCTCCTCTATGGCTACACCTTC. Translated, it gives CSARWLLYGYTF.